The sequence of this TCR beta chain was determined in a study of post-analysis software for immune sequencing data. Only a few counts were recorded for this clonotype. Its antigen is unidentified. Overall study results and limits: Roughly five TRBV segments were significantly more frequent in patients than in controls. TRBV5-6, TRBV5-1 and TRBV20-1 were among these segments.

The CDR3 is 14 amino acids. Germline V gene lookup returns CDR1 ENHRY and CDR2 SYGVKD. Unique molecular identifiers were built into the TCR beta cDNA libraries. From the PCR reads, TCRdb called clonotypes with MiXCR, one entry per CDR3 protein. Of roughly 650,000 distinct CDR3 sequences in the sample, 55% to 70% were seen once. The sequence derives from a girl aged 2 to 9 with multiple sclerosis. Source material: blood. V gene TRBV10-3 combines with J gene TRBJ2-5; D could derive from TRBD1 or TRBD2 (5 bases each). The DNA end is more similar to TRBJ2-7, so the J call may be wrong. The CDR3, as DNA: TGTGCCATCAGTGGTCCCCCTCAGGGAGACGAGCAGTACTTC. It encodes CAISGPPQGDEQYF.